A selection of T cell receptor beta chains follows, all from one sample in a study of human T cells and chemical hapten exposure. MiXCR was run by TCRdb on the RACE reads, yielding one entry per CDR3 protein. The sample lists under 95,000 distinct CDR3 sequences; 8.5% to 9% were seen once. Sample: whole blood. These receptors were obtained from a female donor in good health. Some clones in this sample may be carry-over from other donors' samples. Each CDR3 is given with its conserved first and last residue. The D gene is left open where the match is weak. Size is omitted from some rows. Given values are once, few, many or a class for expanded clones.

>NA|TRBV20-1|NA|TRBJ2-3
CSARDLIGYSSTDTQYF
TGCAGTGCTAGAGATCTTATCGGCTACTCTAGCACAGATACGCAGTATTTT
>few|TRBV10-3|TRBD2|TRBJ2-1
CAISDLAGEYNEQFF
TGTGCCATCAGTGACCTAGCGGGAGAATACAATGAGCAGTTCTTC
>many|TRBV6-4|NA|TRBJ2-3
CASSEQGGDTQYF
TGTGCCAGCAGTGAACAGGGAGGGGATACGCAGTATTTT
>few|TRBV2|NA|TRBJ2-3
CASGKAKSTDTQYF
TGTGCCAGCGGGAAGGCAAAGAGCACAGATACGCAGTATTTT
>NA|TRBV7-9|TRBD1|TRBJ2-7
CASSALGQGGYEQYF
TGTGCCAGCAGCGCTCTCGGACAGGGAGGCTACGAGCAGTACTTC
>NA|TRBV19|NA|TRBJ1-6
CASSGPWISPLHF
TGTGCCAGTAGTGGCCCGTGGATCTCACCCCTCCACTTT
>NA|TRBV7-2|NA|TRBJ1-1
CASSLDTAVGTSRAFF
TGTGCCAGCAGCTTAGATACGGCGGTGGGGACGTCTCGGGCTTTCTTT
>NA|TRBV5-1|TRBD2|TRBJ2-1
CASGGTSGFNEQFF
TGCGCCAGCGGAGGGACTAGCGGATTCAATGAGCAGTTCTTC
>many|TRBV12-3/TRBV12-4|TRBD1|TRBJ1-2
CASNFRTGEGYTF
TGTGCCAGCAATTTCCGGACAGGGGAAGGCTACACCTTC
>few|TRBV4-1|NA|TRBJ1-5
CASSLQPGPDQPQHF
TGCGCCAGCAGCCTTCAACCGGGCCCGGATCAGCCCCAGCATTTT
>NA|TRBV20-1|TRBD1|TRBJ2-1
CSARDRGQGMPNEQFF
TGCAGTGCTAGAGATCGGGGACAGGGTATGCCTAATGAGCAGTTCTTC
>many|TRBV12-3/TRBV12-4|NA|TRBJ2-3
CASSLVSTDTQYF
TGTGCCAGCAGTTTAGTAAGCACAGATACGCAGTATTTT
>many|TRBV2|NA|TRBJ1-4
CASRATGFNEKLFF
TGTGCCAGCAGGGCAACAGGTTTTAATGAAAAACTGTTTTTT
>NA|TRBV28|TRBD2|TRBJ2-7
CATLLAGVRGQYF
TGTGCCACCCTTCTAGCGGGAGTAAGGGGGCAGTACTTC
>NA|TRBV4-1|NA|TRBJ2-1
CASSQDMEVSAGEQFF
TGCGCCAGCAGCCAAGATATGGAGGTCTCGGCTGGTGAGCAGTTCTTC
>few|TRBV5-1|TRBD1|TRBJ1-1
CASSPGAGGPEAFF
TGCGCCAGCAGCCCAGGGGCAGGGGGCCCTGAAGCTTTCTTT
>NA|TRBV24-1|TRBD1|TRBJ2-3
CATTDRVDTQYF
TGTGCCACCACGGACAGGGTAGATACGCAGTATTTT
>few|TRBV4-1|TRBD2|TRBJ2-5
CASSQERGLAGETQYF
TGCGCCAGCAGCCAAGAGAGAGGACTAGCGGGAGAGACCCAGTACTTC
>NA|TRBV29-1|NA|TRBJ2-2
CSVLKAQGGTGELFF
TGCAGCGTTCTCAAGGCCCAGGGGGGCACCGGGGAGCTGTTTTTT
>many|TRBV15|NA|TRBJ2-1
CATSRGGGSREQFF
TGTGCCACCAGCAGGGGAGGGGGGTCCCGTGAGCAGTTCTTC
>NA|TRBV7-2|NA|TRBJ2-5
CASSLISGQETQYF
TGTGCCAGCAGCTTAATTAGCGGCCAAGAGACCCAGTACTTC
>few|TRBV7-2|NA|TRBJ2-3
CASSPFTDTQYF
TGTGCCAGCAGCCCTTTCACAGATACGCAGTATTTT
>few|TRBV10-2|TRBD1|TRBJ1-5
CASSDRGQGYQPQHF
TGCGCCAGCAGTGACAGAGGACAGGGGTATCAGCCCCAGCATTTT
>NA|TRBV5-1|TRBD2|TRBJ2-3
CASSSGTSAITDTQYF
TGCGCCAGCAGCTCCGGGACTAGCGCGATTACAGATACGCAGTATTTT
>NA|TRBV18|NA|TRBJ2-3
CASSPQEDTQYF
TGTGCCAGCTCACCCCAGGAAGATACGCAGTATTTT
>few|TRBV7-9|NA|TRBJ2-5
CASSLADEETQYF
TGTGCCAGCAGCTTAGCCGATGAAGAGACCCAGTACTTC
>many|TRBV3-1|NA|TRBJ2-3
CASSQDYTADTQYF
TGTGCCAGCAGCCAAGACTACACGGCAGATACGCAGTATTTT
>many|TRBV28|NA|TRBJ1-6
CASSSPGSRQGRSPLHF
TGTGCCAGCAGTTCCCCGGGGAGTCGGCAGGGGCGATCACCCCTCCACTTT
>NA|TRBV7-6|NA|TRBJ1-5
CASSLERGGDQPQHF
TGTGCCAGCAGCTTAGAAAGGGGGGGTGATCAGCCCCAGCATTTT
>NA|TRBV29-1|TRBD1|TRBJ2-3
CSVEDRAADTQYF
TGCAGCGTTGAGGACAGGGCGGCAGATACGCAGTATTTT
>many|TRBV6-5|NA|TRBJ1-5
CASSYSVPVEEPQHF
TGTGCCAGCAGTTACTCCGTGCCCGTAGAGGAGCCCCAGCATTTT
>many|TRBV7-9|TRBD2|TRBJ2-1
CASSSQPGLAAGNEQFF
TGTGCCAGCAGCTCCCAGCCGGGACTAGCGGCTGGGAATGAGCAGTTCTTC
>few|TRBV10-1|NA|TRBJ2-2
CASSVGSDTGELFF
TGCGCCAGCAGTGTGGGTTCGGACACCGGGGAGCTGTTTTTT
>few|TRBV7-8|NA|TRBJ2-3
CASSLRVSADTQYF
TGTGCCAGCAGCTTAAGGGTCTCGGCAGATACGCAGTATTTT
>few|TRBV11-1|NA|TRBJ1-1
CASSLKEAKAFF
TGTGCCAGCAGCTTAAAGGAGGCAAAAGCTTTCTTT
>NA|TRBV6-2/TRBV6-3|NA|TRBJ1-1
CASSYGTEAFF
TGTGCCAGCAGTTACGGAACTGAAGCTTTCTTT
>NA|TRBV5-1|NA|TRBJ1-2
CASSLEDLGYGYTF
TGCGCCAGCAGCTTGGAAGACCTGGGCTATGGCTACACCTTC
>few|TRBV6-1|TRBD2|TRBJ2-3
CASSEPGGTTTDTQYF
TGTGCCAGCAGTGAACCAGGAGGGACTACCACAGATACGCAGTATTTT
>few|TRBV6-1|NA|TRBJ2-1
CASSEAGWTEQFF
TGTGCCAGCAGTGAGGCAGGGTGGACTGAGCAGTTCTTC
>many|TRBV6-2/TRBV6-3|TRBD1|TRBJ2-3
CASSYSTGITDTQYF
TGTGCCAGCAGTTACTCGACAGGGATCACAGATACGCAGTATTTT
>few|TRBV11-2|TRBD2|TRBJ2-1
CASSSSAGGGYEQFF
TGTGCCAGCAGCTCGAGCGCGGGAGGGGGCTATGAGCAGTTCTTC
>many|TRBV5-6|NA|TRBJ2-1
CASSFVTSNNEQFF
TGTGCCAGCAGCTTCGTTACTAGCAACAATGAGCAGTTCTTC
>many|TRBV6-4|TRBD2|TRBJ2-2
CASSTGTSNTGELFF
TGTGCCAGCAGTACTGGGACTAGCAACACCGGGGAGCTGTTTTTT
>few|TRBV5-1|NA|TRBJ2-7
CASSLVYSGTSYEQYF
TGCGCCAGCAGCTTGGTGTACAGCGGAACGAGCTACGAGCAGTACTTC
>NA|TRBV29-1|NA|TRBJ2-5
CSVAEPQETQYF
TGCAGCGTTGCAGAGCCCCAAGAGACCCAGTACTTC
>few|TRBV19|NA|TRBJ2-3
CASSIGGVSTDTQYF
TGTGCCAGTAGTATTGGGGGCGTCAGCACAGATACGCAGTATTTT
>many|TRBV2|NA|TRBJ2-3
CASSFWGRSSDTQYF
TGTGCCAGCAGTTTTTGGGGGAGGAGTTCAGATACGCAGTATTTT
>NA|TRBV7-3|NA|TRBJ2-5
CASSLAGSYGETQYF
TGTGCCAGCAGCTTAGCGGGATCGTATGGAGAGACCCAGTACTTC
>few|TRBV25-1|NA|TRBJ2-1
CASSAAIEQFF
TGTGCCAGCAGTGCCGCGATCGAGCAGTTCTTC